The text below deals with one TCR beta chain. Its antigen is still unknown. It has no much larger one-base neighbor in the sample; base qualities were not kept. TCRbeta CDR3 regions were immunosequenced from genomic DNA with the immunoSEQ Assay. Before high-throughput sequencing, genomic DNA was amplified using bias-controlled multiplex PCR. As for the authors' bioinformatics: To quantify the absolute abundance of each unique TCRbeta CDR3 region, the sequences were collapsed and filtered. Clonality, defined as 1 minus Pielou's evenness, was calculated using only productive rearrangements. Tumor T-cell fraction was computed by normalizing TCRbeta template counts to usable DNA, estimated from several housekeeping genes. Clones with significantly greater frequencies in on-treatment versus baseline samples were identified using a previously published method. In its TCRdb copy, this immuneACCESS table keeps in-frame sequences only and misses some clones. Where compared with another copy, unresolved V genes explain less than half of these, and the others have no known cause. The DNA was the basis for D and trimming; V, J and clone size are from that table. For this sample the table gives over 3,500 clones, of which 23% were detected only once. The ten largest clones represent roughly 14% of the sample.

This record belongs to a study of sequential checkpoint blockade in melanoma (dated by TCRdb to between 2018 and 2021). About the investigation overall: Patients were assigned by 1:1 randomization to either first-line nivolumab followed by ipilimumab (arm A) or ipilimumab followed by nivolumab (arm B). Maintenance nivolumab was given following each of the two trial sequences. Matched tumor biopsies were taken from 20 or so patients before treatment and at week 13, after single-agent nivolumab (arm A) or ipilimumab (arm B). DNA from 75 to 95 pretreatment melanoma tumor samples underwent TCRbeta immunosequencing. The same lesion was the source of approximately 79% of the matched pre- and post-treatment tumor biopsy pairs. Results the study describes overall, beyond this receptor: In the nivolumab-first arm (arm A), pretreatment tumor TIL clonality was associated with response (P = .04). Achieving clinical benefit was about 30 times more likely for patients whose tumor T-cell fraction and clonality increased by week 13. Within-arm analyses of tumor T-cell fraction were limited by small sample sizes and reduced statistical power. Tumor T-cell fraction and clonality correlated with PD-L1 staining and CD8+ T-cell counts but not with mutational load. Larger, independent patient cohorts are needed to validate the response-prediction model that combines TCR metrics and mutation burden.

V gives up 0 bases and J gives up 6 bases, and the segment between their germline ends measures 14 bases. The CDR3, cysteine through phenylalanine, is 16 amino acids long. Here the CDR3 DNA is all that survives: 48 bases in frame from base 1. From a lookup of the germline V gene (reference sequence), CDR1 and CDR2 are LNHNV and YYDKDF. The sample's treatment or condition label is to be understood as: randomized to nivolumab then ipilimumab (arm A) or the reverse (arm B). No trial patient had received prior DNA-damaging chemotherapy. CheckMate 064, a randomized, open-label phase II trial of sequential checkpoint blockade, was the source of the samples, all of which came from patients with melanoma. Genomic DNA from formalin-fixed paraffin-embedded (FFPE) tissue samples served as the input for tumor TCR sequencing.

This specimen was tumor tissue (inferred from file names), taken from a patient given nivolumab and ipilimumab in sequence. This sequence was found in a human donor with melanoma. This chain is built from TRBV15 and TRBJ1-4; the D gene remains uncertain. CDR3 reads: CATSRDWRGGYEKLFF. The sequenced DNA is TGTGCCACCAGCAGAGATTGGAGAGGCGGGTATGAAAAACTGTTTTTT.